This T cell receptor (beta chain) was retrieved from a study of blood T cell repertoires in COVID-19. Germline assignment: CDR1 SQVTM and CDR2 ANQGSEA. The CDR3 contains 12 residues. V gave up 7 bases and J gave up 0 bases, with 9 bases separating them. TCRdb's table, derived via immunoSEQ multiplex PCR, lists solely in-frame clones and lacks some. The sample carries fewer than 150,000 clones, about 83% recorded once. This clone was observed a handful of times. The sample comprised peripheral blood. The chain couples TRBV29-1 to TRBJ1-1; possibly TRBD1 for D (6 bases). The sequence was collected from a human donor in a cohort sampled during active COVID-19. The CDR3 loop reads CSAGTMNTEAFF. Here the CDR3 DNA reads TGCAGCGCCGGGACAATGAACACTGAAGCTTTCTTT.